The clone carrying this T cell receptor (beta chain) appeared a few times. Its antigen remains unidentified. This specimen comes from a study of identical twins. Trimming pared 2 bases from V and 1 base from J, leaving 15 bases between. The CDR3 has 16 amino acids. Germline CDR1 is LGHDT and CDR2 is YNNKEL (reference sequence). Template switching added a universal primer site, and cDNA bore unique molecular identifiers. TCRdb re-analysed the 5' RACE reads in MiXCR, keeping a single row per CDR3 protein. The sample carries 500,000 or so distinct CDR3 sequences, approximately 15% recorded once. Regarding the study as a whole: Researchers caution that invariant MAIT and iNKT cells could partly confound zero-insertion analyses. Beta out-of-frame sequences displayed a weaker excess of sharing between twins.

The sample also formed part of further work on yellow fever vaccine responses in identical twins.

Input material: CD4+ T cells sorted from blood. This chain connects TRBV3-1 to TRBJ2-7; D perhaps matches TRBD2 (6 bases). The receptor comes from a woman between 18 and 29 years old in good health. CDR3 loop: CASSQPLGRGSYEQYF. DNA for the CDR3: TGTGCCAGCAGCCAACCCCTGGGACGGGGGTCCTACGAGCAGTACTTC.